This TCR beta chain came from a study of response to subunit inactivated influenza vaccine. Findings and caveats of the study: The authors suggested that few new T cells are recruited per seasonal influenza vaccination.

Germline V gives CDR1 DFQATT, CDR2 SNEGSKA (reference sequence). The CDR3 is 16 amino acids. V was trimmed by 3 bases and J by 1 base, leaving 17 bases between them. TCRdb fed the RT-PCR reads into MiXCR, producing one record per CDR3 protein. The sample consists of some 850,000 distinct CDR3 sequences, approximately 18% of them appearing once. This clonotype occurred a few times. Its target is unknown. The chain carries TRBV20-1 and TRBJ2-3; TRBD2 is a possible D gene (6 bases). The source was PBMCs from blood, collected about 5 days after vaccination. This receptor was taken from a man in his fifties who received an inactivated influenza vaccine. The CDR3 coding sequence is TGCAGTGCTAGCCCTCTGGTAGCGGCCGGCACAGATACGCAGTATTTT. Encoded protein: CSASPLVAAGTDTQYF.